This entry describes one T cell receptor beta chain. Its antigen is currently not known. No clone much larger than this one lies a single base away; base qualities are absent. The data originate from a study of T cell responses to AZD1222 COVID-19 vaccine (dated by TCRdb to the early 2020s). At the level of the whole study: Because spike-specific TCR depth and breadth did not differ between the two schedules, AZD1222 recipients who got a second dose at roughly 4 weeks were pooled with those who got a second dose at roughly 12 weeks. TCR sequencing was performed for roughly 250 trial participants, of whom about 200 were given two doses of AZD1222 and about 25 were given two doses of MenACWY control vaccine. Trial participants were enrolled by age into subgroups of 18-55, 56-69 and 70-plus years, and 148, 28 and 57 TCR-sequenced participants, respectively, were included in these subgroups. What the work shows at the level of the full study, not this receptor alone: Conclusions about previously exposed vaccinees are limited, since just 6 or 7 AZD1222 recipients were seropositive for SARS-CoV-2 at baseline. The whole spike protein was spanned by vaccine-associated CD4 TCRs, and dominant responses were seen in regions 160-218 and 743-854. Participants were mostly white British and included more females than males, and it was suggested by the authors that clonal diversity may have been underestimated. After two AZD1222 doses, both the breadth and the depth of spike-specific TCRs were significantly higher than at day 0 and than in MenACWY recipients. In the small 56-69-year group, the increase in depth fell short of significance, most likely because of low power. Epitopes outside the regions mutated in the B.1.351 and B.1.1.7 variants were reportedly recognized by nearly half of the unique spike-specific TCRs. Because no day 14 peak-response samples were available, repertoires were characterized only after the peak T cell response.

The CDR3 regions of human TCRbeta chains were subjected to immunosequencing. On the authors' methods: TCRs in the repertoires were compared against a reference library of SARS-CoV-2-specific TCRs that had been generated with the MIRA antigen-specificity platform. Breadth was defined as the fraction of unique TCRs that were SARS-CoV-2-associated. Depth was defined as the fraction of total T cells that were SARS-CoV-2-associated. Each spike-specific TCR was assigned to its reactive spike region and to a CD4 or CD8 class using the MIRA data. Log10-transformed breadth and depth values were compared by one-way ANOVA with Sidak's multiple comparisons tests. TCRdb provides this immuneACCESS table in a form limited to in-frame rearrangements. Some clones are lacking; in checked studies, under half of them reflect an unresolved V gene, and why the rest are absent is not known. V and J calls and clone size are those listed in that table; D and trimming were worked out from the DNA. The sample table records under 200,000 clones; 88% of these occur just once. In total, the top ten clones hold roughly 5.5% of the sample.

CDR1 MDHEN and CDR2 SYDVKM are derived from the germline V gene. Trimming removed 6 bases from V and 0 bases from J; the gene matches leave 5 bases unexplained. The CDR3 runs 15 amino acids, cysteine and phenylalanine included. This entry keeps only the CDR3 DNA: 45 bases, framed from base 1. Reading the label with the study, this specimen's time point is: baseline before first vaccination. The vaccinee samples were drawn from two UK trials, COV001 and COV002, one of which was a single-blind randomized controlled phase 2/3 trial testing AZD1222 (ChAdOx1 nCoV-19) in healthy adults. For TCRbeta chain sequencing, PBMC samples were collected from trial participants at day 0 and at day 28 after the second dose.

The starting material was peripheral blood, obtained on day 0 of AZD1222 vaccination. The TCR was taken from an adult in good health. The chain is encoded by TRBV28 joined to TRBJ1-3; 7 bases in the junction line up with TRBD1. CDR3 protein: CASSDRAYSGNTIYF. The DNA sequence is as follows: TGTGCCAGCAGCGACAGGGCATACTCTGGAAACACCATATATTTT.